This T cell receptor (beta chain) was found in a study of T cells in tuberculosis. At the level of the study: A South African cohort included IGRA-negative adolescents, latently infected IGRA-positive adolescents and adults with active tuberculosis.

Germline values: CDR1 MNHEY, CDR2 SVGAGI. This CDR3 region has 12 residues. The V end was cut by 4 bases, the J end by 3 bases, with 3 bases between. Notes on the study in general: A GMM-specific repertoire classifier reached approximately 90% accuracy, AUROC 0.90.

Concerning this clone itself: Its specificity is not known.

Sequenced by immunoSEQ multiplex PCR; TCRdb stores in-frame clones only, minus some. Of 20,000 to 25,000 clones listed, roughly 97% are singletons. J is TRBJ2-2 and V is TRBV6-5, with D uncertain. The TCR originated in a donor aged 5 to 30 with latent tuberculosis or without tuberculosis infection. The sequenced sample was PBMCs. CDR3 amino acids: CASSSYTGELFF. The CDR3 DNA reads TGTGCCAGCAGTTCTTACACCGGGGAGCTGTTTTTT.